These 30 T cell receptor beta chains were sequenced from one sample in a study of T cell responses to AZD1222 COVID-19 vaccine. Profiled with immunoSEQ multiplex PCR; TCRdb holds only in-frame clones, not every one. This sample has around 130,000 clones, with 80% to 90% found just once. The specimen was peripheral blood, collected on day 0 of AZD1222 vaccination. These receptors were collected from an adult in good health.

This chain uses TRBV6-2 or TRBV6-3 with TRBJ2-3; the D gene is possibly TRBD1 (5 bases). The CDR3 extends over 16 amino acids. The germline V gene encodes CDR1 MNHEY and CDR2 SVGEGT. Between the trimmed V and J ends, which lost 0 bases and 5 bases, there was a span of 15 bases. CDR3 DNA sequence: TGTGCCAGCAGTTACTCGATGACCAGGGTTCAAGATACGCAGTATTTT. This encodes CASSYSMTRVQDTQYF.

The genes are TRBV7-3 and TRBJ2-2; the D is unclear. The CDR3 runs to 15 residues. CDR1 is SGHTA and CDR2 is FQGTGA in the germline V gene. Trimming took 6 bases from V and 0 from J, leaving 11 bases between them. The CDR3 DNA is TGTGCCAGCAGTTTGACAAGTACGAACACCGGGGAGCTGTTTTTT. Amino acid sequence: CASSLTSTNTGELFF.

The table lists this clone with a few counts. This chain connects TRBV28 to TRBJ2-7; a possible D gene is TRBD1 (6 bases). Germline CDR1 and CDR2: MDHEN and SYDVKM. V dropped 2 bases and J dropped 6 bases, with 11 bases sitting between them. This CDR3 spans 13 amino acids. The CDR3 is CASSLAEGGEQYF. As DNA, the CDR3 is TGTGCCAGCAGTTTAGCCGAAGGGGGCGAGCAGTACTTC.

The rearrangement joins TRBV13 to TRBJ1-1; TRBD1 agrees at 10 bases. From germline, CDR1 is PRHDT and CDR2 FYEKMQ (reference sequence). Germline trimming cut 4 bases from V and 9 bases from J; bases unmatched to any gene: 5. The CDR3 has 13 residues. In nucleotides, the CDR3 is TGTGCCAGCAGCTCCGGGACAGGGGCCCAAGCTTTCTTT. Translation gives CASSSGTGAQAFF. The whole variable domain, filled in from reference TRBV13 and TRBJ1-1, reads AAGVIQSPRHLIKEKRETATLKCYPIPRHDTVYWYQQGPGQDPQFLISFYEKMQSDKGSIPDRFSAQQFSDYHSELNMSSLELGDSALYFCASSSGTGAQAFFGQGTRLTVV.

The chain is built from TRBV5-4 and TRBJ2-1, with 9 bases lining up with TRBD1. V lost 2 bases and J lost 5; bases outside the gene matches: 5. The CDR3 spans 15 residues. Per germline, CDR1 SGHNT and CDR2 YYREEE (reference sequence). CDR3 nucleotide sequence: TGTGCCAGCAGCTTTGGACAGGGGTGGGACAATGAGCAGTTCTTC. Translation: CASSFGQGWDNEQFF.

The chain uses TRBV5-4 and TRBJ1-3; tentatively, D is TRBD1 (5 bases). The CDR3 has 15 amino acids. CDR1 and CDR2 from the germline V gene are SGHNT and YYREEE (reference sequence). The V end lost 2 bases, the J end lost 0 bases, and 9 bases lay between the germline ends. For the CDR3, the DNA is TGTGCCAGCAGCTTTTTCGGGGGCTCTGGAAACACCATATATTTT. Translating it yields CASSFFGGSGNTIYF.

V is TRBV7-9 and J is TRBJ1-2; D is uncertain. Germline assignment: CDR1 SEHNR and CDR2 FQNEAQ (reference sequence). The ends were cut back, 5 bases at V and 2 bases at J, with 18 bases in the middle. The CDR3 is 16 residues long. DNA for the CDR3: TGTGCCAGCAGCCCTAGATCCCAGGTTACCAACTATGGCTACACCTTC. Its protein is CASSPRSQVTNYGYTF.

This clone came up once. V usage is TRBV4-3 and J usage is TRBJ1-2, with D unclear. The CDR3 contains 15 residues. Per germline, CDR1 LGHNA and CDR2 YSLEER. Trimming pared 0 bases from V and 3 bases from J, leaving 11 bases between. CDR3 amino acids: CASSQEVRLYYGYTF. CDR3 bases: TGCGCCAGCAGCCAAGAGGTCAGGTTATACTATGGCTACACCTTC.

The gene calls are TRBV5-5 and TRBJ2-2; perhaps D is TRBD1 or TRBD2 (5 bases each). The CDR3 has 13 amino acids. V was pared by 5 bases and J by 6 bases, with 11 bases between. CDR1 SGHKS and CDR2 YYEKEE come from the germline V gene (reference sequence). CDR3 in amino acids: CASSSLGAGELFF. The CDR3 DNA is TGTGCCAGCAGTTCACTGGGGGCCGGGGAGCTGTTTTTT.

The rearrangement uses TRBV27 and TRBJ1-6, with D possibly being TRBD1 (5 bases). The germline V gene encodes CDR1 MNHEY and CDR2 SMNVEV (reference sequence). The V gene lost 4 bases and the J gene lost 10 bases, with 8 bases spanning the gap. The CDR3 is made up of 12 amino acids. The CDR3 nucleotides read TGTGCCAGCAGTTGGAGGGACTCACCCCTCCACTTT. It encodes CASSWRDSPLHF.

This chain joins TRBV5-1 and TRBJ1-2; no clear D gene. V lost 0 bases to trimming and J lost 2 bases, with 5 bases between them. Germline CDR1 is SGHRS and CDR2 is YFSETQ. This CDR3 is 13 amino acids long. CDR3 coding DNA: TGCGCCAGCAGCTTGGGAGAGAACTATGGCTACACCTTC. It encodes CASSLGENYGYTF. Together with reference TRBV5-1 and TRBJ1-2, the CDR3 gives the full variable domain: KAGVTQTPRYLIKTRGQQVTLSCSPISGHRSVSWYQQTPGQGLQFLFEYFSETQRNKGNFPGRFSGRQFSNSRSEMNVSTLELGDSALYLCASSLGENYGYTFGSGTRLTVV.

J is TRBJ2-7 and V is TRBV6-5, with 10 bases matching TRBD1. V was clipped by 6 bases and J by 2 bases; unmatched bases: 7. Germline assignment: CDR1 MNHEY and CDR2 SVGAGI. CDR3 length: 15 amino acids. The CDR3, as DNA: TGTGCCAGCAGCGGCCCGGGACAGGGGACCTACGAGCAGTACTTC. Its translation: CASSGPGQGTYEQYF.

V gene TRBV6-2 or TRBV6-3 combines with J gene TRBJ1-4; unclear D gene. Germline V gene sequence: CDR1 MNHEY, CDR2 SVGEGT. V gave up 5 bases and J gave up 7 bases, with 11 bases separating them. CDR3 length equals 13 residues. In DNA form, the CDR3 reads TGTGCCAGCAGTAACAGCGGGAGTGAAAAACTGTTTTTT. Translation: CASSNSGSEKLFF.

V is TRBV4-2 and J is TRBJ1-1, with unresolved D. The CDR3 contains 16 residues. CDR1 and CDR2 (germline): LGHNA, YNFKEQ. The germline V and J ends were trimmed by 1 base and 4 bases, with 16 bases remaining between them. The CDR3 nucleotides are TGTGCCAGCAGCCAAGGGAGGGCGGGGAGCCTCACTGAAGCTTTCTTT. Protein product: CASSQGRAGSLTEAFF.

The J gene is TRBJ1-4, the V gene TRBV24-1; D ambiguous. Germline V lookup: CDR1 KGHDR, CDR2 SFDVKD. V dropped 7 bases and J dropped 8 bases, with 13 bases sitting between them. This CDR3 comprises 13 residues. The CDR3 DNA sequence: TGTGCCACCAGCGCCCGGAATGGGGAAAAACTGTTTTTT. Translation: CATSARNGEKLFF.

The V call is TRBV4-2, the J call TRBJ2-1, with D perhaps matching TRBD1 (5 bases). Trimming took off 0 bases at V and 4 bases at J, with 10 bases between the two ends. CDR1 and CDR2 (germline): LGHNA, YNFKEQ. The CDR3 sequence is 15 residues long. This chain's CDR3 is CASSQDLGVYNEQFF. CDR3 DNA sequence: TGTGCCAGCAGCCAAGATCTAGGGGTGTACAATGAGCAGTTCTTC.

Details on this clone: At one boundary the junction diverges from the germline segment, which might be a read error. The CDR3 is CSAERVDRLF. The CDR3, as DNA: TGCAGTGCCGAGCGGGTTGACAGGTTATTT. The rearrangement joins TRBV20-1 to TRBJ1-1; D perhaps matches TRBD1 (6 bases). The CDR3 runs 10 residues. Germline V lookup: CDR1 DFQATT, CDR2 SNEGSKA (reference sequence).

J is TRBJ1-2 and V is TRBV10-2; D may be TRBD1 (5 bases). The V gene's germline CDR1 is WSHSY and CDR2 SAAADI. This CDR3 spans 17 amino acids. Trimming removed 6 bases at V and 4 bases at J, with 24 bases between. Here the CDR3 reads CASSPDLRGKGPYGYTF. CDR3 sequence (DNA): TGCGCCAGCAGCCCGGACCTTCGAGGCAAGGGACCCTATGGCTACACCTTC.

The chain couples TRBV5-6 to TRBJ2-7; D may be TRBD1 (6 bases). CDR3 length: 13 amino acids. The V end lost 2 bases, the J end lost 2 bases, and 8 bases lay between the germline ends. Germline lookup yields CDR1 SGHDT and CDR2 YYEEEE. In DNA form, the CDR3 reads TGTGCCAGCAGCTTTGGGACAACCTACGAGCAGTACTTC. Translated, it gives CASSFGTTYEQYF.

The gene calls are TRBV12-3 or TRBV12-4 and TRBJ1-1; D is uncertain. V was pared by 6 bases and J by 4 bases, with 12 bases between. The CDR3 is made up of 13 amino acids. CDR3 residues: CASSLAGPTEAFF. In DNA, the CDR3 is TGTGCCAGCAGCCTGGCTGGTCCCACTGAAGCTTTCTTT.

The chain links TRBV7-2 to TRBJ1-6; no clear D gene. The CDR3 covers 17 residues. The V end was cut by 2 bases, the J end by 4 bases, with 15 bases between. The V gene's germline CDR1 is SGHTA and CDR2 FQGNSA. Here the CDR3 reads CASSLKVGSRYNSPLHF. In DNA form, the CDR3 reads TGTGCCAGCAGCTTAAAGGTGGGATCGAGGTATAATTCACCCCTCCACTTT.

The chain carries TRBV5-1 and TRBJ1-3; possibly TRBD1 for D (5 bases). There are 16 residues in the CDR3. Between the trimmed V and J ends, which lost 0 bases and 0 bases, there was a span of 10 bases. Germline-derived CDR1 and CDR2 are SGHRS and YFSETQ. In nucleotides, the CDR3 is TGCGCCAGCAGCTTGGTCGACAGCAACTCTGGAAACACCATATATTTT. Translating gives CASSLVDSNSGNTIYF.

The chain combines TRBV6-5 with TRBJ1-1; 8 bases match TRBD1. The V segment lost 5 bases and the J segment 11 bases; nucleotides outside the gene matches: 13. The CDR3 is made up of 14 amino acids. The germline V gene encodes CDR1 MNHEY and CDR2 SVGAGI. The CDR3 loop reads CASSKTGAHLLAFF. CDR3 nucleotide sequence: TGTGCCAGCAGTAAGACAGGGGCCCACCTTTTGGCTTTCTTT.

This rearrangement joins TRBV6-2 or TRBV6-3 to TRBJ1-5; D gene unclear. Germline V CDR1 and CDR2: MNHEY, SVGEGT. The CDR3 length is 13 residues. V was clipped by 5 bases and J by 2 bases, with 7 bases between them. CDR3 in amino acids: CASSPQRNQPQHF. CDR3 nucleotide sequence: TGTGCCAGCAGTCCCCAGCGCAATCAGCCCCAGCATTTT.

The CDR3 protein is CASSYSAVSEQYF. CDR3 DNA sequence: TGTGCCAGCAGTTACTCAGCAGTTTCCGAGCAGTACTTC. The V and J genes are TRBV6-2 or TRBV6-3 and TRBJ2-7; D remains unclear. CDR1 is MNHEY and CDR2 is SVGEGT in the germline V gene. V shed 0 bases and J shed 6 bases, with 9 bases lying between them. This CDR3 has 13 residues.

The chain employs TRBV10-1 and TRBJ1-2; D ambiguous. Germline-derived CDR1 and CDR2 are WNHNN and SYGVQD (reference sequence). The CDR3 has 11 amino acids. Trimming cost V 7 bases and J 7 bases, with 10 bases left between them. CDR3 sequence (DNA): TGCGCCAGCATACCGACGGGTGGCTACACCTTC. Protein sequence: CASIPTGGYTF.

This clone was counted a few times. The gene calls are TRBV7-2 and TRBJ1-2; tentative D call: TRBD1 (5 bases). Germline V gives CDR1 SGHTA, CDR2 FQGNSA. V gave up 1 base and J gave up 1 base, with 7 bases separating them. The CDR3 is made up of 14 amino acids. CDR3 in amino acids: CASSLGTNNYGYTF. Written as DNA, the CDR3 is TGTGCCAGCAGCTTAGGGACAAATAACTATGGCTACACCTTC.

The chain employs TRBV7-2 and TRBJ1-6; 8 bases line up with TRBD1. The CDR3 totals 13 residues. V shed 5 bases, J shed 13 bases, and the junction held 7 bases outside the gene matches. Germline-derived CDR1 and CDR2 are SGHTA and FQGNSA. In nucleotides, the CDR3 is TGTGCCAGCAGCCCGGACAGGGTGTTGCCCCTCCACTTT. This codes for CASSPDRVLPLHF.

V is TRBV30 and J is TRBJ1-3; 7 nucleotides match TRBD1. The CDR3 has 15 residues. Trimming took 0 bases from V and 5 from J; bases not matched to a gene: 7. Germline CDR1 and CDR2: GTSNPN and SVGIG (reference sequence). In nucleotides, the CDR3 is TGTGCCTGGAGTGTTGGGACAGCATCGCGAAACACCATATATTTT. Amino acid sequence: CAWSVGTASRNTIYF. Full variable domain (rest looked up from reference TRBV30 and TRBJ1-3): SQTIHQWPATLVQPVGSPLSLECTVEGTSNPNLYWYRQAAGRGLQLLFYSVGIGQISSEVPQNLSASRPQDRQFILSSKKLLLSDSGFYLCAWSVGTASRNTIYFGEGSWLTVV.

This clone was detected once. V and J are TRBV5-1 and TRBJ2-1; D tentatively fits TRBD1 or TRBD2 (6 bases each). Germline assignment: CDR1 SGHRS and CDR2 YFSETQ. The V end was cut by 7 bases, the J end by 5 bases, with 13 bases between. The CDR3 consists of 13 residues. CDR3 in DNA: TGCGCCAGCTATAAGGGGGGCAACAATGAGCAGTTCTTC. Translated: CASYKGGNNEQFF.